Below, one T cell receptor beta chain is given with its context. Authors' methods: Estimation of nucleated cell counts was performed using reference gene primer amplification. Some clones are missing from TCRdb's copy, which holds only in-frame ones; the method was immunoSEQ multiplex PCR. V and J calls and clone size follow that table, whereas D and trimming were derived from the DNA. This sample has fewer than 500,000 clones; roughly 77% occur once, and the top ten carry about 1%. CDR1 is SNHLY, CDR2 FYNNEI, per germline. The ends lost 2 bases at V and 5 bases at J; junction bases unmatched: 5. This CDR3 spans 14 amino acids. The sample belongs to a study of blood T cell repertoires in COVID-19. Study context: Some COVID-19 samples were acute and others convalescent; all came from the United States, Italy and Spain.

The TCR sequence derives from a human donor with acute or convalescent COVID-19. The donor label of this sample is uncertain. The chain links TRBV2 to TRBJ2-7, with 8 bases that match TRBD1. Sequenced input: peripheral blood. The CDR3 loop reads CASSEQGAVDEQYF. The CDR3 nucleotides read TGTGCCAGCAGTGAACAGGGGGCGGTCGACGAGCAGTACTTC.